The 23 T cell receptor beta chains reported below all come from one sample, sequenced in a study of cytomegalovirus exposure and HLA in healthy donors. 13 Jbeta primers and 60 Vbeta primers were used for the PCR. Assay: immunoSEQ multiplex PCR; the TCRdb copy retains only in-frame clones and omits some. The table lists approximately 190,000 clones, approximately 87% of them singletons. What was sequenced was PBMCs. Receptor source: a young man in good health and CMV-seronegative.

The gene calls are TRBV28 and TRBJ1-1, with D perhaps TRBD1 (5 bases). V was shortened by 2 bases and J by 5 bases, with 15 bases between the two germline ends. The germline V gene encodes CDR1 MDHEN and CDR2 SYDVKM. CDR3 length equals 15 residues. The CDR3 DNA reads TGTGCCAGCAGTTTACCCCCCCCAGGGAGGACTGAAGCTTTCTTT. Translation gives CASSLPPPGRTEAFF. Full variable domain (outside the CDR3, taken from reference TRBV28 and TRBJ1-1): DVKVTQSSRYLVKRTGEKVFLECVQDMDHENMFWYRQDPGLGLRLIYFSYDVKMKEKGDIPEGYSVSREKKERFSLILESASTNQTSMYLCASSLPPPGRTEAFFGQGTRLTVV.

In DNA form, the CDR3 reads TGTGCCAGCGTGGGAGGGAACAACAATCAGCCCCAGCATTTT. This sequence encodes CASVGGNNNQPQHF. The chain recombines TRBV28 with TRBJ1-5; D gene unclear. The V end lost 8 bases, the J end lost 3 bases, and 14 bases lay between the germline ends. The CDR3 has 14 residues. Germline V lookup: CDR1 MDHEN, CDR2 SYDVKM. The whole variable domain, filled in from reference TRBV28 and TRBJ1-5, reads DVKVTQSSRYLVKRTGEKVFLECVQDMDHENMFWYRQDPGLGLRLIYFSYDVKMKEKGDIPEGYSVSREKKERFSLILESASTNQTSMYLCASVGGNNNQPQHFGDGTRLSIL.

The rearrangement joins TRBV5-4 to TRBJ2-3; the D gene is possibly TRBD1 (5 bases). Germline CDR1 SGHNT, CDR2 YYREEE (reference sequence). The V end was cut by 4 bases, the J end by 2 bases, with 11 bases between. The CDR3 extends over 14 amino acids. The CDR3 region has the DNA TGTGCCAGCAGCGACCCGGACAACACAGATACGCAGTATTTT. Protein sequence: CASSDPDNTDTQYF.

V is TRBV4-1 and J is TRBJ2-5; weak D call: TRBD2 (5 bases). Germline CDR1 is MGHRA and CDR2 is YSYEKL. V lost 0 bases and J 4 bases, leaving 9 bases between the germline ends. CDR3 length: 14 residues. CDR3 nucleotides: TGCGCCAGCAGCCAAGATTCTCTAGCAGAGACCCAGTACTTC. Encoded protein: CASSQDSLAETQYF.

Note on this clone: Mismatch with germline at one junction end may stem from a read error. Different DNA sequences within this sample yield the same CDR3. This rearrangement joins TRBV9 to TRBJ2-3, with TRBD2 matching over 8 bases. Germline CDR1 is SGDLS and CDR2 is YYNGEE. This CDR3 spans 14 amino acids. The CDR3 nucleotides are TGTGCCAGCAGCTCTACCGGGGGGGCCGATACACAGTATTTT. Protein product: CASSSTGGADTQYF.

DNA for the CDR3: TGTGCCAGCAGCAATGACCCGGGACAGGGGTCCTTTGGCTACACCTTC. Its translation is CASSNDPGQGSFGYTF. This sequence joins TRBV11-2 and TRBJ1-2; 10 nucleotides line up with TRBD1. V lost 5 bases, J lost 7 bases, and 13 bases stayed unmatched. This CDR3 has 16 amino acids. Germline V gene data show CDR1 as SGHAT and CDR2 as FQNNGV. Full variable domain (missing parts from reference TRBV11-2 and TRBJ1-2): EAGVAQSPRYKIIEKRQSVAFWCNPISGHATLYWYQQILGQGPKLLIQFQNNGVVDDSQLPKDRFSAERLKGVDSTLKIQPAKLEDSAVYLCASSNDPGQGSFGYTFGSGTRLTVV.

This rearrangement joins TRBV2 to TRBJ2-1; TRBD2 is a possible D gene (6 bases). Looked up from germline, CDR1 is SNHLY and CDR2 is FYNNEI. CDR3 length: 14 amino acids. V was clipped by 3 bases and J by 8 bases, with 14 bases between them. CDR3 residues: CASSDRPPGDEQFF. CDR3 in DNA: TGTGCCAGCAGTGACCGCCCTCCGGGGGATGAGCAGTTCTTC.

The CDR3 bases are TGCGCCAGCAGAGGCCAGGCCTCCCAAGAGACCCAGTACTTC. Its protein product is CASRGQASQETQYF. The chain links TRBV5-1 to TRBJ2-5; D is undetermined. Germline assignment: CDR1 SGHRS and CDR2 YFSETQ. This CDR3 is built from 14 residues. V was cut by 5 bases and J by 1 base, with 12 bases left in between.

This chain connects TRBV5-1 to TRBJ2-4, with 7 positions matching TRBD1. Germline CDR1 and CDR2: SGHRS and YFSETQ. CDR3 size: 15 residues. Trimming took 5 bases from V and 9 from J; bases not matched to a gene: 14. CDR3 in amino acids: CASRPQGLGISIQYF. In DNA form, the CDR3 reads TGCGCCAGCAGACCACAGGGGTTAGGTATTAGCATTCAGTACTTC.

The rearrangement uses TRBV6-5 and TRBJ1-4; 8 bases line up with TRBD1. The length of the CDR3 is 14 residues. V shed 5 bases, J shed 7 bases, and the junction held 6 bases outside the gene matches. CDR1 MNHEY and CDR2 SVGAGI come from the germline V gene. CDR3 loop: CASSDTGGVEKLFF. In DNA, the CDR3 is TGTGCCAGCAGTGACACAGGGGGAGTTGAAAAACTGTTTTTT.

The chain uses TRBV28 and TRBJ2-6, with D uncertain. The CDR3 is 15 amino acids. V lost 2 bases to trimming and J lost 0 bases, with 5 bases between them. The V gene's germline CDR1 is MDHEN and CDR2 SYDVKM. CDR3 DNA: TGTGCCAGCAGTTTACTCTACTCTGGGGCCAACGTCCTGACTTTC. This translates into CASSLLYSGANVLTF.

The gene calls are TRBV10-3 and TRBJ1-2; D is unclear. CDR1 and CDR2 (germline): ENHRY, SYGVKD. V lost 3 bases and J 4 bases, leaving 9 bases between the germline ends. The CDR3 spans 13 residues. The CDR3 is CAISDRSGYGYTF. Written as DNA, the CDR3 is TGTGCCATCAGTGACAGGTCCGGCTATGGCTACACCTTC.

The J gene is TRBJ2-1, the V gene TRBV11-3, with 16 bases lining up with TRBD2. The germline V gene encodes CDR1 SGHNT and CDR2 YENEEA. This CDR3 is built from 16 residues. J was trimmed by 8 bases and V by 5 bases; bases with no gene match: 6. The CDR3 reads CASSTSGLAGGHEQFF. CDR3 DNA sequence: TGTGCCAGCAGCACCTCGGGACTAGCGGGGGGGCATGAGCAGTTCTTC.

The chain carries TRBV7-9 and TRBJ1-1; 7 nucleotides agree with TRBD1. CDR1 and CDR2 (germline): SEHNR, FQNEAQ (reference sequence). J gave up 5 bases and V 5 bases, and 17 bases lay outside the gene matches. The CDR3 sequence is 17 residues long. CDR3 coding DNA: TGTGCCAGCAGCCTCAGCCGGGAACAGGGGTTGAGAACTGAAGCTTTCTTT. Amino acid sequence: CASSLSREQGLRTEAFF. Combining the CDR3 with reference TRBV7-9 and TRBJ1-1 gives the whole variable domain DTGVSQNPRHKITKRGQNVTFRCDPISEHNRLYWYRQTLGQGPEFLTYFQNEAQLEKSRLLSDRFSAERPKGSFSTLEIQRTEQGDSAMYLCASSLSREQGLRTEAFFGQGTRLTVV.

The chain employs TRBV2 and TRBJ1-2; TRBD1 agrees at 7 bases. V shed 1 base, J shed 2 bases, and the junction held 7 bases outside the gene matches. Germline V gives CDR1 SNHLY, CDR2 FYNNEI. The CDR3 spans 16 residues. DNA for the CDR3: TGTGCCAGCAGTGAAGTATGGGCAGGGGGGAACTATGGCTACACCTTC. Amino acid sequence: CASSEVWAGGNYGYTF.

This clone was picked up one time. The V call is TRBV28, the J call TRBJ2-1, with D hard to call. Trimming removed 4 bases at V and 8 bases at J, with 9 bases between. The CDR3 is made up of 12 amino acids. Germline lookup yields CDR1 MDHEN and CDR2 SYDVKM. The CDR3 loop is CASSSSPDEQFF. The CDR3 coding sequence is TGTGCCAGCAGTTCATCGCCAGATGAGCAGTTCTTC.

The chain links TRBV4-2 to TRBJ2-1; TRBD2 agrees at 14 bases. Germline loops: CDR1 LGHNA, CDR2 YNFKEQ. The CDR3 spans 17 residues. With 1 base clipped from V and 9 bases from J, the junction kept 8 bases outside the gene matches. Written as DNA, the CDR3 is TGTGCCAGCAGCCAAGCGTCGGGACTAGCGGGAGAGGTTGAGCAGTTCTTC. This codes for CASSQASGLAGEVEQFF.

The chain carries TRBV2 and TRBJ1-1, with D possibly being TRBD1 (6 bases). From germline, CDR1 is SNHLY and CDR2 FYNNEI. The CDR3 has 15 residues. Trimming took 8 bases from V and 1 from J, leaving 17 bases between them. The CDR3 DNA reads as TGTGCCAGCTCCCTCTTTAGGGGGACGAACACTGAAGCTTTCTTT. Translating gives CASSLFRGTNTEAFF.

This sequence joins TRBV7-8 and TRBJ2-7, with D unclear. Germline V lookup: CDR1 SGHVS, CDR2 FQNEAQ. V gave up 7 bases and J gave up 2 bases, with 18 bases separating them. The CDR3 covers 15 residues. Written as DNA, the CDR3 is TGTGCCAGCACCTTTTGGAACAGCCCGCCCTACGAGCAGTACTTC. This sequence encodes CASTFWNSPPYEQYF.

The chain couples TRBV4-1 to TRBJ2-1, with 8 bases aligning to TRBD2. Germline-derived CDR1 and CDR2 are MGHRA and YSYEKL. This CDR3 is built from 13 residues. Losses at the gene ends were 10 bases for V and 2 bases for J; bases not matched to a gene: 4. DNA of the CDR3: TGCGCCACGGGAGGGTTGACCTACAATGAGCAGTTCTTC. Its translation is CATGGLTYNEQFF.

V gene TRBV19 combines with J gene TRBJ2-3, with unresolved D. Germline loops: CDR1 LNHDA, CDR2 SQIVND (reference sequence). The CDR3 contains 12 residues. V gave up 4 bases and J gave up 5 bases, with 7 bases separating them. For the CDR3, the DNA is TGTGCCAGTAGTACCTCAGGAGATACGCAGTATTTT. It encodes CASSTSGDTQYF.

This chain links TRBV27 with TRBJ2-7, with D maybe TRBD2 (6 bases). The V gene's germline CDR1 is MNHEY and CDR2 SMNVEV (reference sequence). The CDR3 is 14 amino acids. V was trimmed by 7 bases and J by 1 base, leaving 14 bases between them. The CDR3 bases are TGTGCCAGCACTCGACTAGGAGGATCCTACGAGCAGTACTTC. Its translation is CASTRLGGSYEQYF.

V and J are TRBV7-9 and TRBJ2-7; TRBD1 is a possible D gene (5 bases). This CDR3 is 14 amino acids long. V was cut by 1 base and J by 5 bases, with 12 bases left in between. Looked up from germline, CDR1 is SEHNR and CDR2 is FQNEAQ (reference sequence). The CDR3 reads CASSLVGVGDEQYF. Written as DNA, the CDR3 is TGTGCCAGCAGCTTAGTAGGGGTCGGCGACGAGCAGTACTTC.